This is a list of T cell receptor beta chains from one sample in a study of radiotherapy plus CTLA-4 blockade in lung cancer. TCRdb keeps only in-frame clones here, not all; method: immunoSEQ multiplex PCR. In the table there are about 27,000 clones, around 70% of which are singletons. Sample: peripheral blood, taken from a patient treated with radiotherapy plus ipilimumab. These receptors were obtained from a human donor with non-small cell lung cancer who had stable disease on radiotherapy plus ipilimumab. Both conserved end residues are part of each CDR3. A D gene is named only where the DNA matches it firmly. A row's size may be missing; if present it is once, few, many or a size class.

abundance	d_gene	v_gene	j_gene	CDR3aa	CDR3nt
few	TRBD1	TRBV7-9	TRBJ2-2	CASSLGQGYTGELFF	TGTGCCAGCAGCTTAGGACAGGGGTACACCGGGGAGCTGTTTTTT
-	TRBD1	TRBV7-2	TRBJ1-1	CASSPRTGNTEAFF	TGTGCCAGCAGCCCTCGGACAGGGAACACTGAAGCTTTCTTT
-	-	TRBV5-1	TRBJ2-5	CASKGSLGMGETQYF	TGCGCCAGCAAAGGTTCTTTAGGGATGGGAGAGACCCAGTACTTC
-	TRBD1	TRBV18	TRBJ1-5	CASSPQPGQGNHQPQHF	TGTGCCAGCTCACCACAACCGGGACAGGGGAACCATCAGCCCCAGCATTTT
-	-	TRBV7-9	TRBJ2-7	CASTGTSYEQYF	TGTGCCAGCACGGGGACAAGCTACGAGCAGTACTTC
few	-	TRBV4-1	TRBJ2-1	CASSQVDMGLASYNEQFF	TGCGCCAGCAGCCAAGTCGATATGGGCCTAGCGTCCTACAATGAGCAGTTCTTC
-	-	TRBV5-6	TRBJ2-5	CASSRGPRETQYF	TGTGCCAGCAGCCGGGGCCCGCGGGAGACCCAGTACTTC
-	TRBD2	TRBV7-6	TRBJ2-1	CASSPLRPRGLASEQFF	TGTGCCAGCAGCCCCTTGAGGCCCCGAGGACTAGCAAGTGAGCAGTTCTTC
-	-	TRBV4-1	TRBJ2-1	CASSPSRTDGEQFF	TGCGCCAGCAGCCCCAGCCGGACAGACGGGGAGCAGTTCTTC
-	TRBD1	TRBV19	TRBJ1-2	CASSPGTGGYGYTF	TGTGCCAGTAGTCCTGGGACAGGGGGCTATGGCTACACCTTC
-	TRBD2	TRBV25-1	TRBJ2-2	CASRRAGGNTGELFF	TGTGCCAGCAGAAGAGCGGGAGGGAACACCGGGGAGCTGTTTTTT
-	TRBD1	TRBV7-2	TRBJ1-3	CASSPHQTGSGNTIYF	TGTGCCAGCAGCCCCCACCAGACAGGGTCTGGAAACACCATATATTTT
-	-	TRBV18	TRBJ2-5	CASSPGLRETQYF	TGTGCCAGCTCACCGGGCCTGCGGGAGACCCAGTACTTC
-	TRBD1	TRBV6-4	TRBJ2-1	CASSDGTGGNEQFF	TGTGCCAGCAGTGACGGGACAGGGGGCAATGAGCAGTTCTTC
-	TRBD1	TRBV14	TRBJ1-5	CASRGQGAFQPQHF	TGTGCCAGCAGGGGACAGGGGGCTTTTCAGCCCCAGCATTTT
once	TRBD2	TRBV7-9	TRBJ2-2	CASSLLAGETGELFF	TGTGCCAGCAGCTTGTTAGCGGGAGAGACCGGGGAGCTGTTTTTT
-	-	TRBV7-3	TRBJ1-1	CASSPRAGTSSEAFF	TGTGCCAGCAGCCCCCGGGCAGGAACCAGTTCTGAAGCTTTCTTT
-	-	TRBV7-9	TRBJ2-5	CASSLAGLAGGVETQYF	TGTGCCAGCAGCTTAGCAGGGCTAGCCGGTGGGGTAGAGACCCAGTACTTC
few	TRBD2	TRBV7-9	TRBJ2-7	CASSLETSGSGEQYF	TGTGCCAGCAGCCTTGAAACTAGCGGGAGTGGGGAGCAGTACTTC
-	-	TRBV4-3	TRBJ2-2	CASSQGNTAGELFF	TGCGCCAGCAGCCAAGGTAACACCGCCGGGGAGCTGTTTTTT
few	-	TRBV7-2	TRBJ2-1	CASSLTGVAYNEQFF	TGTGCCAGCAGCCTGACTGGGGTTGCGTACAATGAGCAGTTCTTC
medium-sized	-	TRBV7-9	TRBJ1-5	CASSDSYQPQHF	TGTGCCAGCAGCGATAGTTATCAGCCCCAGCATTTT
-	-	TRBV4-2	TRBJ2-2	CASSQEGIAPTNTGELFF	TGTGCCAGCAGCCAAGAAGGTATTGCCCCGACGAACACCGGGGAGCTGTTTTTT
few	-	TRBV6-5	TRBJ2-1	CASSYSRFPYNEQFF	TGTGCCAGCAGTTATTCACGGTTTCCTTACAATGAGCAGTTCTTC
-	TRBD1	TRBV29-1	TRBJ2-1	CSADRGWNEQFF	TGCAGCGCGGACAGGGGGTGGAATGAGCAGTTCTTC
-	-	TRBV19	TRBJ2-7	CASKARSSYEQYF	TGTGCCAGTAAGGCACGGAGCTCCTACGAGCAGTACTTC
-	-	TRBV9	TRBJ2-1	CASSVWGEANEQFF	TGTGCCAGCAGCGTATGGGGAGAGGCCAATGAGCAGTTCTTC
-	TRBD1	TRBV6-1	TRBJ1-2	CASSARQGATINYGYTF	TGTGCCAGCAGTGCGAGACAGGGGGCCACCATTAACTATGGCTACACCTTC
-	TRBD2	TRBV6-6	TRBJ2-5	CASKLGQRDYQETQYF	TGTGCCAGCAAATTAGGTCAGCGGGATTACCAAGAGACCCAGTACTTC
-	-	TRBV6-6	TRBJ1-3	CASGLRSSGNTIYF	TGTGCCAGCGGCCTGCGAAGCTCTGGAAACACCATATATTTT
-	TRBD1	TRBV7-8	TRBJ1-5	CASSSDRGGYQPQHF	TGTGCCAGCAGTTCGGACAGGGGCGGCTATCAGCCCCAGCATTTT
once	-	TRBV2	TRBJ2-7	CASSVMSGSSLEQYF	TGTGCCAGCAGTGTAATGTCCGGGAGTTCCCTCGAGCAGTACTTC
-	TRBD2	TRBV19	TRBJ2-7	CASSQIRGRAYEQYF	TGTGCCAGTAGTCAGATTCGCGGGAGGGCCTACGAGCAGTACTTC
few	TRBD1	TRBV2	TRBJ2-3	CASSVDRGRADTQYF	TGTGCCAGCAGTGTTGACAGGGGGCGAGCAGATACGCAGTATTTT
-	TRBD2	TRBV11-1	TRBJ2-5	CASSSPLLAGGETQYF	TGTGCCAGCAGCTCCCCTCTACTAGCGGGAGGAGAGACCCAGTACTTC
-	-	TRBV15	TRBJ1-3	CATSRPGSGGTIYF	TGTGCCACCAGCAGGCCCGGGTCTGGGGGCACCATATATTTT
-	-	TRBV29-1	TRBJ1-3	CSVEEMGDSVYF	TGCAGCGTTGAAGAGATGGGCGACTCGGTATATTTT
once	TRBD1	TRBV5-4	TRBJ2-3	CASSPYRDSATDTQYF	TGTGCCAGCAGCCCCTACCGGGACAGTGCCACAGATACGCAGTATTTT
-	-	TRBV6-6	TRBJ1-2	CASSSPVFRGPEGYTF	TGTGCCAGCAGTTCGCCAGTTTTCAGGGGACCGGAGGGCTACACCTTC
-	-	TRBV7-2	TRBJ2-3	CASSLGTGRGKGYTQYF	TGTGCCAGCAGCTTGGGGACTGGGCGGGGTAAAGGGTATACGCAGTATTTT
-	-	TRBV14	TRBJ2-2	CASSRQTTGELFF	TGTGCCAGCAGTCGACAGACTACCGGGGAGCTGTTTTTT
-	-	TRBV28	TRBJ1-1	CASSSPAGGMRVEAFF	TGTGCCAGCAGTTCCCCCGCAGGAGGCATGAGAGTTGAAGCTTTCTTT
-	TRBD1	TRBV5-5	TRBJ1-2	CASSQRQGLSNYGYTF	TGTGCCAGCAGCCAAAGACAGGGGTTGTCTAACTATGGCTACACCTTC
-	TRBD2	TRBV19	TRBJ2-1	CASSIGQIIAGDPLYNEQFF	TGTGCCAGTAGTATAGGGCAGATAATAGCGGGAGATCCCCTATACAATGAGCAGTTCTTC
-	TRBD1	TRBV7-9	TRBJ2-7	CASSHSGQGPGEQYF	TGTGCCAGCAGCCACTCGGGACAGGGGCCCGGCGAGCAGTACTTC
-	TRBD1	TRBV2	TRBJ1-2	CASRDRGLSGYGYTF	TGTGCCAGCCGGGACAGGGGGCTCTCGGGCTATGGCTACACCTTC
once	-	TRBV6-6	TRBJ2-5	CASSYGGTQETQYF	TGTGCCAGCAGTTACGGGGGGACTCAAGAGACCCAGTACTTC
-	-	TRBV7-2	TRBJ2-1	CASNIPGRVSYNEQFF	TGTGCCAGCAACATCCCGGGGCGGGTGTCCTACAATGAGCAGTTCTTC
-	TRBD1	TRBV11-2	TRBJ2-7	CASSPGQGASEQYF	TGTGCCAGCAGCCCGGGACAGGGGGCGTCCGAGCAGTACTTC
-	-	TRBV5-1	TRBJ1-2	CASSLGTYYGYTF	TGCGCCAGCAGCCTAGGGACTTACTATGGCTACACCTTC
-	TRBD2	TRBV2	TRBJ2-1	CASSRSLAGALNEQFF	TGTGCCAGCAGCCGTTCACTAGCGGGAGCGCTCAATGAGCAGTTCTTC
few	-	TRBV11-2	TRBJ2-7	CAAGQNSYEQYF	TGTGCCGCGGGGCAGAATTCCTACGAGCAGTACTTC
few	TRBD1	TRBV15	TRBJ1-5	CATSRGTGRGQPQHF	TGTGCCACCAGCCGCGGGACAGGGAGAGGTCAGCCCCAGCATTTT
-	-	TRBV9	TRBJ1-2	CASTVKPTGAGGYTF	TGTGCCAGCACCGTGAAGCCGACAGGTGCGGGTGGCTACACCTTC
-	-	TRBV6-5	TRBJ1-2	CASSPLENYGYTF	TGTGCCAGCAGTCCCCTGGAGAACTATGGCTACACCTTC
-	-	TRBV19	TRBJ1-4	CASKRPAFNEKLFF	TGTGCCAGTAAAAGGCCAGCTTTTAATGAAAAACTGTTTTTT
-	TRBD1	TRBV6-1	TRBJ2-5	CASCRGQETQYF	TGTGCCAGCTGCAGGGGGCAAGAGACCCAGTACTTC
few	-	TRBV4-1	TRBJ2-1	CASSQQSGREQFF	TGCGCCAGCAGCCAACAATCGGGGCGTGAGCAGTTCTTC
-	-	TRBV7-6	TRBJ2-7	CASSWGRTYEQYF	TGTGCCAGCAGCTGGGGCAGGACCTACGAGCAGTACTTC
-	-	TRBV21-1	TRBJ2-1	CASSRVGTSKRRNEQFF	TGTGCCAGCAGCAGGGTGGGGACTAGTAAAAGAAGGAATGAGCAGTTCTTC